These T cell receptor beta chains were read from a single sample in a study of siplizumab effects on memory and regulatory T cells. Here immunoSEQ multiplex PCR was the method, and the copy in TCRdb shows in-frame clones only, minus some. The table has about 99,000 clones, more than 85% seen once. The sample comprised Tregs sorted from blood. These receptor sequences come from a human donor in good health. The CDR3 runs from the conserved cysteine through the conserved F or W. D genes are given only for firm matches. Clone sizes are given selectively: once, few, many, or a class where the clone is expanded.

CAWTKGTYTDYTF	TGTGCCTGGACCAAGGGGACTTACACTGACTACACCTTC	.	few	TRBV30	TRBJ1-2
CASKRQGANTEAFF	TGTGCCAGCAAAAGACAGGGTGCGAACACTGAAGCTTTCTTT	TRBD1	.	TRBV6-5	TRBJ1-1
CASSSRLAGGEQFF	TGTGCCAGCAGTTCCAGACTAGCGGGGGGCGAGCAGTTCTTC	TRBD2	once	TRBV7-9	TRBJ2-1
CATSRDLAGAYEQYF	TGTGCCACCAGCAGAGATCTTGCGGGGGCCTACGAGCAGTACTTC	TRBD2	.	TRBV15	TRBJ2-7
CSVEDQGSYGYTF	TGCAGCGTTGAAGATCAAGGCTCCTATGGCTACACCTTC	.	.	TRBV29-1	TRBJ1-2
CASSLIRLAGDTDTQYF	TGTGCCAGCAGCTTAATCCGGCTAGCGGGAGACACAGATACGCAGTATTTT	TRBD2	.	TRBV7-3	TRBJ2-3
CASSDWWGGNEKLFF	TGTGCCAGCAGCGATTGGTGGGGAGGTAATGAAAAACTGTTTTTT	.	.	TRBV9	TRBJ1-4
CASSIGEGANQPQHF	TGTGCCAGTAGTATAGGAGAGGGGGCTAATCAGCCCCAGCATTTT	TRBD1	.	TRBV19	TRBJ1-5
CASSPRTVNTEAFF	TGTGCCAGCAGCCCCCGGACAGTTAACACTGAAGCTTTCTTT	.	once	TRBV9	TRBJ1-1
CSARFPGEQYF	TGCAGTGCTAGATTTCCCGGGGAGCAGTACTTC	.	.	TRBV20-1	TRBJ2-7